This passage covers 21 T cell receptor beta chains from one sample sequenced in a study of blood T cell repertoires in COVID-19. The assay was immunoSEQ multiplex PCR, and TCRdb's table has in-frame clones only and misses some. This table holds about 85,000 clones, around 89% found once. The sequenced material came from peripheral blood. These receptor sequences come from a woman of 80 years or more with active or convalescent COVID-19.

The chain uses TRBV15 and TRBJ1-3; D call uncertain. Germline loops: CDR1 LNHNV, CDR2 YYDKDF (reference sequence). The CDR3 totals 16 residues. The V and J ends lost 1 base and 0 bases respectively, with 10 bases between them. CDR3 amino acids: CATSRVGAPSGNTIYF. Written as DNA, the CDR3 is TGTGCCACCAGCAGAGTTGGAGCCCCCTCTGGAAACACCATATATTTT.

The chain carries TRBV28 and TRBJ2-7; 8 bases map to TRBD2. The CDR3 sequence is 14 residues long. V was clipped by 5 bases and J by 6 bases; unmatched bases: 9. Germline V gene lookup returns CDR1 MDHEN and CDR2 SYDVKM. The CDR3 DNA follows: TGTGCCAGCAGTGTACCCGGGAGGGCGGGCGAGCAGTACTTC. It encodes CASSVPGRAGEQYF.

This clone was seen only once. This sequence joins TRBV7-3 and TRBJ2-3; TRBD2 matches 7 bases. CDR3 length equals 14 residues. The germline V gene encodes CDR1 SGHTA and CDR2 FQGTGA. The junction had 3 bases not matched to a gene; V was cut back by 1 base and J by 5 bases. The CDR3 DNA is TGTGCCAGCAGCTTAAGGGGAGGGCTAGATACGCAGTATTTT. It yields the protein CASSLRGGLDTQYF. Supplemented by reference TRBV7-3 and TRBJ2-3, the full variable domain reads GAGVSQTPSNKVTEKGKYVELRCDPISGHTALYWYRQSLGQGPEFLIYFQGTGAADDSGLPNDRFFAVRPEGSVSTLKIQRTERGDSAVYLCASSLRGGLDTQYFGPGTRLTVL.

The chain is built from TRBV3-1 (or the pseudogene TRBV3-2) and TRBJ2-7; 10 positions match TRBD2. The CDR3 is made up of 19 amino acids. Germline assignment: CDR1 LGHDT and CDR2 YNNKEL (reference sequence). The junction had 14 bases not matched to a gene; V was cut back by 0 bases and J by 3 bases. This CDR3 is CASSQDCPASGRRDYEQYF. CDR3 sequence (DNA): TGTGCCAGCAGCCAAGATTGTCCGGCTAGCGGGAGAAGGGACTACGAGCAGTACTTC.

The CDR3 region is CSVQPSGGYNEQFF. CDR3 nucleotides: TGCAGCGTTCAACCCAGCGGGGGTTACAATGAGCAGTTCTTC. The chain employs TRBV29-1 and TRBJ2-1, with 8 positions matching TRBD2. Germline V gene data show CDR1 as SQVTM and CDR2 as ANQGSEA. This CDR3 contains 14 residues. J gave up 4 bases and V 5 bases, and 7 bases lay outside the gene matches.

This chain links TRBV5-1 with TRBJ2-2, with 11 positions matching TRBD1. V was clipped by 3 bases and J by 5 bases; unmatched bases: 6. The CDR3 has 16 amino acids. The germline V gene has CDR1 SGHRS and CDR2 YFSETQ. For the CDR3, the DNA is TGCGCCAGCAGCTGGGGGACAGGGGGTAAAACCGGGGAGCTGTTTTTT. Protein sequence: CASSWGTGGKTGELFF.

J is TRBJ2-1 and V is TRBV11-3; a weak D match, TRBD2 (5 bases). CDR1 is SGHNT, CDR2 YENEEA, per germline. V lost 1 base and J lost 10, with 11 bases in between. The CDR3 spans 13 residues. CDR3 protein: CASSLGSEREQFF. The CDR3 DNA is TGTGCCAGCAGCTTAGGTTCCGAGCGGGAGCAGTTCTTC. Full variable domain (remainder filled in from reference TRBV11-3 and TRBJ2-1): EAGVVQSPRYKIIEKKQPVAFWCNPISGHNTLYWYLQNLGQGPELLIRYENEEAVDDSQLPKDRFSAERLKGVDSTLKIQPAELGDSAVYLCASSLGSEREQFFGPGTRLTVL.

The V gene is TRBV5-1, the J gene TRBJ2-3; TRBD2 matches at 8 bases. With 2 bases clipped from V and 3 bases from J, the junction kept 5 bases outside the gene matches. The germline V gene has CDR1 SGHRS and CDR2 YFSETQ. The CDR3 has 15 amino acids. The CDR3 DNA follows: TGCGCCAGCAGCTTTAGCGGGGCCGAGACAGATACGCAGTATTTT. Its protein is CASSFSGAETDTQYF.

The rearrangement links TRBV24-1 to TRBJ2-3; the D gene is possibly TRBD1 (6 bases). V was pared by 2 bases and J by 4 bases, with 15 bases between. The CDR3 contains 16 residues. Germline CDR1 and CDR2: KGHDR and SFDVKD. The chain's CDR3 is CATSDYAQGKADTQYF. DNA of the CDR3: TGTGCCACCAGTGATTACGCCCAGGGGAAAGCAGATACGCAGTATTTT.

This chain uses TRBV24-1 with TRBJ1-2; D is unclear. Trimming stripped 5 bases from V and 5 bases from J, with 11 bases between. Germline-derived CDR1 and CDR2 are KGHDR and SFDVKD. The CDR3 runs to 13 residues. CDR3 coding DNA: TGTGCCACCAGTGTGCACAGCTCATATGGCTACACCTTC. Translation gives CATSVHSSYGYTF.

CDR3 amino acids: CASSTREIATDTQYF. In DNA form, the CDR3 reads TGTGCCAGCAGCACCCGGGAAATAGCCACAGATACGCAGTATTTT. The chain recombines TRBV9 with TRBJ2-3, with D perhaps TRBD2 (5 bases). The CDR3 consists of 15 residues. Germline V CDR1 and CDR2: SGDLS, YYNGEE. V lost 4 bases and J 2 bases, leaving 14 bases between the germline ends. The full variable domain, rest sourced from reference TRBV9 and TRBJ2-3, is DSGVTQTPKHLITATGQRVTLRCSPRSGDLSVYWYQQSLDQGLQFLIQYYNGEERAKGNILERFSAQQFPDLHSELNLSSLELGDSALYFCASSTREIATDTQYFGPGTRLTVL.

The CDR3 spells CASSTTAGADYEQYF. DNA for the CDR3: TGCGCCAGCAGCACAACAGCGGGAGCGGACTACGAGCAGTACTTC. The chain carries TRBV4-3 and TRBJ2-7, with TRBD2 identical over 8 bases. CDR3 length: 15 residues. Germline CDR1 reads LGHNA; CDR2 reads YSLEER. The J segment lost 3 bases and the V segment lost 5 bases, leaving 9 bases of the junction unmatched.

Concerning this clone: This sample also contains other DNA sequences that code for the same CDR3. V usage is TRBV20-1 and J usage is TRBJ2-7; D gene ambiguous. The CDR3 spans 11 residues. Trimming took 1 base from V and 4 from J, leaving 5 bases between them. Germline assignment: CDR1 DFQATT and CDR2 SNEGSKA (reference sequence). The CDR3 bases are TGCAGTGCTAGAGCGGAGTACGAGCAGTACTTC. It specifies CSARAEYEQYF.

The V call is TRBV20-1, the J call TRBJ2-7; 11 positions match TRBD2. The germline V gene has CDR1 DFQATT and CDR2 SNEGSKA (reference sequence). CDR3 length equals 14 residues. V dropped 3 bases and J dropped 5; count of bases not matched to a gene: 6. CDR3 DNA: TGCAGTGCTAGTGGGCTAGCGGGAGGAAACGAGCAGTACTTC. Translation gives CSASGLAGGNEQYF.

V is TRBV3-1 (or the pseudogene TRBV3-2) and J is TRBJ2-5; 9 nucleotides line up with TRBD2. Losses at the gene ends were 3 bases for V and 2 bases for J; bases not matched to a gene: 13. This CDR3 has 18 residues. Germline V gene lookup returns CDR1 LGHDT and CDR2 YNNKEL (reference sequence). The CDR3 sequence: CASSQFPGSGRTQETQYF. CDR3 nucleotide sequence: TGTGCCAGCAGCCAGTTTCCTGGAAGCGGGAGGACACAAGAGACCCAGTACTTC.

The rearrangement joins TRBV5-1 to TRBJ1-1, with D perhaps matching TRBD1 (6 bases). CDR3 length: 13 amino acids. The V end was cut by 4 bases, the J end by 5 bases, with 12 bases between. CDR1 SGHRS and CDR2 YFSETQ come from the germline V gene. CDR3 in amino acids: CASSEQGRTEAFF. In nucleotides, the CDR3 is TGCGCCAGCAGCGAACAGGGTAGGACTGAAGCTTTCTTT.

The CDR3 DNA reads TGTGCCTGGGGATCCCTTGATCCTTCTCGGGAGCAGTACTTC. Its translation: CAWGSLDPSREQYF. The chain carries TRBV30 and TRBJ2-7; D remains ambiguous. V lost 5 bases to trimming and J lost 7 bases, with 21 bases between them. The CDR3 length is 14 residues. CDR1 and CDR2 from the germline V gene are GTSNPN and SVGIG (reference sequence).

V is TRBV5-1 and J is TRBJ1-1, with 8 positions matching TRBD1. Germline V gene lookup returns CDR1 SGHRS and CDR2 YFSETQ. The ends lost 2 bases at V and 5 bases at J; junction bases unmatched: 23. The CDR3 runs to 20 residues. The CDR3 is CASSFRGVTDRGGRGTEAFF. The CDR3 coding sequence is TGCGCCAGCAGCTTCAGGGGGGTAACAGACAGGGGTGGCCGGGGAACTGAAGCTTTCTTT. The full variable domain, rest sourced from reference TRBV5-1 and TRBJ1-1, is KAGVTQTPRYLIKTRGQQVTLSCSPISGHRSVSWYQQTPGQGLQFLFEYFSETQRNKGNFPGRFSGRQFSNSRSEMNVSTLELGDSALYLCASSFRGVTDRGGRGTEAFFGQGTRLTVV.

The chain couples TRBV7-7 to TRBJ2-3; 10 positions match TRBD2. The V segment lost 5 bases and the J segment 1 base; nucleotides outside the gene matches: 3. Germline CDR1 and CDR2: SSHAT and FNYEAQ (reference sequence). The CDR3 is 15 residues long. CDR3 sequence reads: CASSKTSGGTDTQYF. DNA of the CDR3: TGTGCCAGCAGCAAAACTAGCGGGGGCACAGATACGCAGTATTTT.

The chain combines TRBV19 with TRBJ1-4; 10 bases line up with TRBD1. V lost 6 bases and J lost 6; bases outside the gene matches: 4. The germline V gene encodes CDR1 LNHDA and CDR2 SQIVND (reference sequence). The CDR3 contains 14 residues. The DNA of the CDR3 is TGTGCCAGTAGCAGCGGGACAGGGGATGAAAAACTGTTTTTT. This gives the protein CASSSGTGDEKLFF.

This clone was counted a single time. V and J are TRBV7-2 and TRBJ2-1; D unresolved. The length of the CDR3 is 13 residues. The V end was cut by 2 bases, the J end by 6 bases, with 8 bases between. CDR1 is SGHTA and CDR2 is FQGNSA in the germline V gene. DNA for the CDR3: TGTGCCAGCAGCTTATTGGCCAGCAATGAGCAGTTCTTC. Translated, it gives CASSLLASNEQFF.